The present T cell receptor beta chain was sequenced within a study of CD8+ T cells in alopecia areata. The germline V gene has CDR1 SNHLY and CDR2 FYNNEI. The CDR3 extends over 13 amino acids. Deletions cut 4 bases from V and 0 bases from J, with 6 bases between. RNA was extracted and reverse transcribed into cDNA as the sequencing template. Using immunoSEQ multiplex PCR, the repertoire was profiled, and TCRdb retains in-frame clones only, with some absent. The sample holds tens of thousands of clones, around half seen once. General study findings and limits: It was lesional scalp, especially alopecia totalis/universalis, that showed higher clonality than normal scalp.

Sorting of CD4+ cells into CD25+CD127- cells was carried out for about 5 patients. The investigators collected lesional scalp punch biopsies and peripheral blood from alopecia areata patients. In its sample, this clone was seen once. Its antigen is still unknown. This receptor was obtained from a human donor with alopecia areata. The sample was CD4+ Tregs sorted from blood. The genes are TRBV2 and TRBJ1-1; D is undetermined. CDR3 loop: CASSGDVNTEAFF. The DNA of the CDR3 is TGTGCCAGCAGTGGGGATGTGAACACTGAAGCTTTCTTT.